Reported below is one TCR beta chain. Its target is not known. The record originates from a study of cytomegalovirus exposure and HLA in healthy donors. Findings and caveats of the study: In a later analysis, CMV-associated beta chains were mostly HLA-associated, it appeared. Reports described diagnosis of cytomegalovirus status by the classifier as highly specific and sensitive.

In the PCR, 60 Vbeta and 13 Jbeta primers were used. Sequenced by immunoSEQ multiplex PCR; TCRdb stores in-frame clones only, minus some. This repertoire shows some 150,000 clones, around three fifths found once; its top ten account for approximately 2.9%. The CDR3 length is 15 residues. The germline CDR1 and CDR2 sequences are SGHKS and YYEKEE (reference sequence). Deletions cut 3 bases from V and 0 bases from J, with 10 bases between. V is TRBV5-5 and J is TRBJ2-1; tentatively, D is TRBD2 (5 bases). The TCR originated in a woman younger than 45 in good health and CMV-seropositive. The specimen sequenced was PBMCs. The CDR3 sequence: CASSSLEYSYNEQFF. The CDR3 DNA follows: TGTGCCAGCAGCTCACTAGAATACTCCTACAATGAGCAGTTCTTC.